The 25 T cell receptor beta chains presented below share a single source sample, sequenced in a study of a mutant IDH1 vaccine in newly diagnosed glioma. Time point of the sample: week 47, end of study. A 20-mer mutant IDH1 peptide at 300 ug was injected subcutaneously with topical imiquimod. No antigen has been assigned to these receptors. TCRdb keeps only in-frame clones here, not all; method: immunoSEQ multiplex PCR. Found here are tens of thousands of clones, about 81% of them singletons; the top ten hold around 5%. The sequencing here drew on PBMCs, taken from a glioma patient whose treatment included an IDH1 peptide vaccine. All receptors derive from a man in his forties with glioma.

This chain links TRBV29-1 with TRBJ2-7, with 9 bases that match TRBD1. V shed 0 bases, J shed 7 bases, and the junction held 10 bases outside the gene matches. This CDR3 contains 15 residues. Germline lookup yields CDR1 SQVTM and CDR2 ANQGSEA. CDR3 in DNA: TGCAGCGTTGAAGAAACACAGGGGGCAATTGGGGAGCAGTACTTC. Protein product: CSVEETQGAIGEQYF.

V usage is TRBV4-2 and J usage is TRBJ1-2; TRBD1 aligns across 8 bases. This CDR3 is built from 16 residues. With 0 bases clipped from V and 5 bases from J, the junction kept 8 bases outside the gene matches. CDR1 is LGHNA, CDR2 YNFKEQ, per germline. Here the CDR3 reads CASSQEQGASGYGYTF. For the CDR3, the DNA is TGTGCCAGCAGCCAAGAGCAGGGGGCGTCAGGATATGGCTACACCTTC.

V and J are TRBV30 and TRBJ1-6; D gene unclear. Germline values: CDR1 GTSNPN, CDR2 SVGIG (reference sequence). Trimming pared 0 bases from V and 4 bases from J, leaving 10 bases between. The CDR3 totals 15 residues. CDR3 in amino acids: CAWSVLPEYNSPLHF. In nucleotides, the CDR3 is TGTGCCTGGAGTGTACTCCCAGAGTATAATTCACCCCTCCACTTT.

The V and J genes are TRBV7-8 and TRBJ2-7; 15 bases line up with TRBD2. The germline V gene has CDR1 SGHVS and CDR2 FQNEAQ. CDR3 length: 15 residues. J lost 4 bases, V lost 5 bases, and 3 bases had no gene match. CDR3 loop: CASSHGTSGGYEQYF. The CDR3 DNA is TGTGCCAGCAGCCACGGGACTAGCGGGGGGTACGAGCAGTACTTC.

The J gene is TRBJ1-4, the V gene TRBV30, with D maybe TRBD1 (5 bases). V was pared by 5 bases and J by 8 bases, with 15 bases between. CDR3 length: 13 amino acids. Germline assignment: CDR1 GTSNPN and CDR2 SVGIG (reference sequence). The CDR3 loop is CAWGGGVFEKLFF. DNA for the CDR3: TGTGCCTGGGGGGGAGGGGTATTCGAAAAACTGTTTTTT.

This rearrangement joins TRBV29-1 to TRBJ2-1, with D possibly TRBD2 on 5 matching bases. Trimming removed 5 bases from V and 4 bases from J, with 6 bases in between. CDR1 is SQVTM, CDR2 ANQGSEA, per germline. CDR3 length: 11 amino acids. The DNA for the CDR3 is TGCAGCGTTAGAGGGTACAATGAGCAGTTCTTC. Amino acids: CSVRGYNEQFF.

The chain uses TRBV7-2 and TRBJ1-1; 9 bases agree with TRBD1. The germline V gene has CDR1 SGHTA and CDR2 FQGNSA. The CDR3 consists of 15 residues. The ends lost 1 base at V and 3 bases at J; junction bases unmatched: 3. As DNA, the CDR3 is TGTGCCAGCAGCTTAGGCGGGACAGGGTACACTGAAGCTTTCTTT. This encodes CASSLGGTGYTEAFF.

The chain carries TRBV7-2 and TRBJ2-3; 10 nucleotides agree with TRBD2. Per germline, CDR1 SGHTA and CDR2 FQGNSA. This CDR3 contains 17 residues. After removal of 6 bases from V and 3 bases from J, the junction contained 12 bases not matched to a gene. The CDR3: CASRRNSGRARTDTQYF. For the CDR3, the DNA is TGTGCCAGCAGGCGAAACAGCGGGAGGGCACGAACAGATACGCAGTATTTT.

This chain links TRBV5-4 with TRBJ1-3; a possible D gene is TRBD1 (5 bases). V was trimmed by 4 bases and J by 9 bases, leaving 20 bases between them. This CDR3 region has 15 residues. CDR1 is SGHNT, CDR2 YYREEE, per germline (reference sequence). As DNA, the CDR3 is TGTGCCAGCAGCCACCGTGGGGGGATCGCAGGCACCATATATTTT. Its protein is CASSHRGGIAGTIYF.

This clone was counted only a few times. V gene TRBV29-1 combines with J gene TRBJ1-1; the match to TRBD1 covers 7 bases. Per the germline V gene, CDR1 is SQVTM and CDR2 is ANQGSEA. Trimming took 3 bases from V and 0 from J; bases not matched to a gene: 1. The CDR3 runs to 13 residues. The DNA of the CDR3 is TGCAGCGTTGAGACAGGGATGAACACTGAAGCTTTCTTT. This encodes CSVETGMNTEAFF.

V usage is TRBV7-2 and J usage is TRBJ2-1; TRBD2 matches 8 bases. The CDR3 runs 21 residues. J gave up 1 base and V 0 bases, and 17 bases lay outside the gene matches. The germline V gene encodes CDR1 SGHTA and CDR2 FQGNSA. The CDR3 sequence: CASSLARQRESAPRSYNEQFF. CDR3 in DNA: TGTGCCAGCAGCTTAGCGCGTCAGCGGGAGAGCGCTCCCAGATCCTACAATGAGCAGTTCTTC.

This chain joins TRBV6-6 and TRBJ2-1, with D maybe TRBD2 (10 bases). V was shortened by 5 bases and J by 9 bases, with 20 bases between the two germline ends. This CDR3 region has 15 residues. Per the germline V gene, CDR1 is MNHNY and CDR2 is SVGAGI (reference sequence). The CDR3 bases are TGTGCCAGCAGTCTTGAGCGGGGGGGACAGGGTGAGCAGTTCTTC. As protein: CASSLERGGQGEQFF.

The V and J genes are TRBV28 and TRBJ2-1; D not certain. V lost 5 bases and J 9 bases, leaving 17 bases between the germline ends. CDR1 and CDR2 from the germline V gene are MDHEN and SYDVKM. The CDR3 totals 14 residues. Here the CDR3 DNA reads TGTGCCAGCAGTCCTTATATGGGGATCGGTGAGCAGTTCTTC. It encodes CASSPYMGIGEQFF.

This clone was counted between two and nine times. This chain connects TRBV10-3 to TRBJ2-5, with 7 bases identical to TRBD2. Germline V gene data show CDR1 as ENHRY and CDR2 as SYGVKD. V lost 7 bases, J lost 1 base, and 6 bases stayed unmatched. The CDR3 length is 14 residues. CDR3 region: CAIKVGGGQETQYF. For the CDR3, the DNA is TGTGCCATCAAGGTCGGCGGGGGCCAAGAGACCCAGTACTTC.

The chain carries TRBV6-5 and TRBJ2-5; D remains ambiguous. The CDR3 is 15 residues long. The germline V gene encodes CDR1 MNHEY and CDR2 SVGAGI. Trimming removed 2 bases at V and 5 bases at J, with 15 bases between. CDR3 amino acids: CASSYGGLAKETQYF. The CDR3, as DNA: TGTGCCAGCAGTTACGGTGGCCTGGCGAAGGAGACCCAGTACTTC.

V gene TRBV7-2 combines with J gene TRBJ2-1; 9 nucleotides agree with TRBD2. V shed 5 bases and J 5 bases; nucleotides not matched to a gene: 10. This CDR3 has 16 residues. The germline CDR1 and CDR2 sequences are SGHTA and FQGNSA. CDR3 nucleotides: TGTGCCAGCAGCCTTAGGGCGGGGGGGCCCCACAATGAGCAGTTCTTC. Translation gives CASSLRAGGPHNEQFF. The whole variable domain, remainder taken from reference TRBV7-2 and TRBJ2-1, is GAGVSQSPSNKVTEKGKDVELRCDPISGHTALYWYRQSLGQGLEFLIYFQGNSAPDKSGLPSDRFSAERTGGSVSTLTIQRTQQEDSAVYLCASSLRAGGPHNEQFFGPGTRLTVL.

The chain's CDR3 is CASSGTGANVLTF. The DNA for the CDR3 is TGTGCCAGCAGTGGAACTGGGGCCAACGTCCTGACTTTC. This chain links TRBV2 with TRBJ2-6; D is unclear. The germline V and J ends were trimmed by 4 bases and 2 bases, with 3 bases remaining between them. CDR3 length equals 13 residues. CDR1 and CDR2 from the germline V gene are SNHLY and FYNNEI.

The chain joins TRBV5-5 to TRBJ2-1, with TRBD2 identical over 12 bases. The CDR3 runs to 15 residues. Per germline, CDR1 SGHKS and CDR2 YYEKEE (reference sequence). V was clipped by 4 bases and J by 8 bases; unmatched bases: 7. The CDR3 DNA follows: TGTGCCAGCAGCCCTAGACTAGCGGGAGAAGATGAGCAGTTCTTC. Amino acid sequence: CASSPRLAGEDEQFF.

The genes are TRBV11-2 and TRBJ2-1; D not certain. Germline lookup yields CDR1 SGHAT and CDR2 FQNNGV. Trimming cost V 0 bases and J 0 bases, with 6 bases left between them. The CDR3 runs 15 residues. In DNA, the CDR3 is TGTGCCAGCAGCTTAGAGGGTGGCTCCTACAATGAGCAGTTCTTC. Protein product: CASSLEGGSYNEQFF.

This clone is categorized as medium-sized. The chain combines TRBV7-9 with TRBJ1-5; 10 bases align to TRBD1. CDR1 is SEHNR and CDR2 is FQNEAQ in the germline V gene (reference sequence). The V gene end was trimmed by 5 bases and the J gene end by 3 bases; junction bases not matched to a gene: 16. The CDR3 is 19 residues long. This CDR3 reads CASSPQSDRGILDNQPQHF. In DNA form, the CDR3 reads TGTGCCAGCAGCCCCCAGTCGGACAGGGGGATTCTAGACAATCAGCCCCAGCATTTT.

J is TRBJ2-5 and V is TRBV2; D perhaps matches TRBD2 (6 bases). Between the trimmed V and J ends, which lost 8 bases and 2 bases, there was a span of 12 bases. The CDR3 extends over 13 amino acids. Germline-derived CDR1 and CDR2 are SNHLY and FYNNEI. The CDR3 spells CASAGPAQETQYF. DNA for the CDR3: TGTGCCAGCGCGGGACCGGCGCAAGAGACCCAGTACTTC.

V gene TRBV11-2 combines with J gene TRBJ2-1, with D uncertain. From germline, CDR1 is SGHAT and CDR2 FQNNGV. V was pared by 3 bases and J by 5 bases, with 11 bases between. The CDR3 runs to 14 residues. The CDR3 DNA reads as TGTGCCAGCAGCTTCGTCCCTGGGCACAATGAGCAGTTCTTC. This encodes CASSFVPGHNEQFF.

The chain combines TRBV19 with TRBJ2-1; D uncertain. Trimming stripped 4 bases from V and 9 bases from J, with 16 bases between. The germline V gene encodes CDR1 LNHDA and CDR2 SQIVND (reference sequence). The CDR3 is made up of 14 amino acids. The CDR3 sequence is CASSTARALGEQFF. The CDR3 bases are TGTGCCAGTAGTACGGCTAGGGCGCTCGGTGAGCAGTTCTTC.

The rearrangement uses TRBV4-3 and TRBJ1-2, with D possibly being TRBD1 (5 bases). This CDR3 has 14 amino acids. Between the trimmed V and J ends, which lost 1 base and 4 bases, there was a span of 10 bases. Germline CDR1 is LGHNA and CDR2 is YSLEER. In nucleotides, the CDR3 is TGCGCCAGCAGCCAAGGGCAGGGTAGCTATGGCTACACCTTC. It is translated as CASSQGQGSYGYTF.

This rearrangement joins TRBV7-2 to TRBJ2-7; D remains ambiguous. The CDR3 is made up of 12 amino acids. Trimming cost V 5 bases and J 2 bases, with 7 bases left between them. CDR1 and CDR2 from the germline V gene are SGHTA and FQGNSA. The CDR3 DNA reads TGTGCCAGCAGCCGAAACCCCTACGAGCAGTACTTC. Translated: CASSRNPYEQYF.